This T cell receptor (beta chain) was sequenced for a study of shared clonotypes between healthy human individuals. Deep level was the assay's run setting. The authors distributed each subset's genomic DNA evenly over several immunoSEQ plates. Data came from immunoSEQ multiplex PCR; TCRdb stores just in-frame clones and leaves some out. The sample includes 1.6 million or so clones, around 98.5% seen only once; the top ten take 0.36%. V dropped 1 base and J dropped 2 bases, with 11 bases sitting between them. Germline CDR1 and CDR2: SEHNR and FQNEAQ (reference sequence). The CDR3 extends over 15 amino acids.

The source material was naive CD4+ T cells sorted from blood. Stated subset: CD45RA+ positively selected. The chain employs TRBV7-9 and TRBJ1-1, with a tentative D call TRBD1 (6 bases). The clonotype comes from a man aged 25-40 years in good health. Here the CDR3 reads CASSLEAGENTEAFF. CDR3 nucleotide sequence: TGTGCCAGCAGCTTAGAAGCAGGGGAAAACACTGAAGCTTTCTTT.